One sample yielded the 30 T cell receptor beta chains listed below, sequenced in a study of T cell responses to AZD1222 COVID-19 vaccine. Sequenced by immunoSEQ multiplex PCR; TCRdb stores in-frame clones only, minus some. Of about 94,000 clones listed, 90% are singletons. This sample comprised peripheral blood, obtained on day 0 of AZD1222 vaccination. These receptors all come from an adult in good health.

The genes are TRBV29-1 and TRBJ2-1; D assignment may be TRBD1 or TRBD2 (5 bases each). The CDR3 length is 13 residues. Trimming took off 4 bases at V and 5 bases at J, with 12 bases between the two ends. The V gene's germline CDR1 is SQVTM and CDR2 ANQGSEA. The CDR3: CSVGSEGNNEQFF. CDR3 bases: TGCAGCGTTGGAAGCGAGGGGAACAATGAGCAGTTCTTC.

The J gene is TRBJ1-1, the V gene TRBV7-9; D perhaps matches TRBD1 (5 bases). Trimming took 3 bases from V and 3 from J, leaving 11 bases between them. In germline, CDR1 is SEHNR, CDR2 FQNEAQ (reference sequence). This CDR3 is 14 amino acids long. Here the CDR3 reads CASSFGGGHTEAFF. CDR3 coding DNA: TGTGCCAGCAGCTTCGGGGGAGGGCACACTGAAGCTTTCTTT.

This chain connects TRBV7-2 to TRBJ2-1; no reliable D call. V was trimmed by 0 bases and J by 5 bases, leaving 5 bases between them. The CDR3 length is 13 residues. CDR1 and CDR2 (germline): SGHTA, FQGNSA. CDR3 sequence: CASSLASNNEQFF. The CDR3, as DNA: TGTGCCAGCAGCTTAGCCTCAAACAATGAGCAGTTCTTC. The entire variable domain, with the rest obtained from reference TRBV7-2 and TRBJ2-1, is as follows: GAGVSQSPSNKVTEKGKDVELRCDPISGHTALYWYRQSLGQGLEFLIYFQGNSAPDKSGLPSDRFSAERTGGSVSTLTIQRTQQEDSAVYLCASSLASNNEQFFGPGTRLTVL.

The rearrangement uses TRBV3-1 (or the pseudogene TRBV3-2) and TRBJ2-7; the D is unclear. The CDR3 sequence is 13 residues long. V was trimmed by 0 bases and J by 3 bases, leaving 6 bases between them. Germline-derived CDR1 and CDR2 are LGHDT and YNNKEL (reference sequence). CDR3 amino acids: CASSQDRGYEQYF. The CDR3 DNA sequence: TGTGCCAGCAGCCAAGATCGCGGCTACGAGCAGTACTTC.

The CDR3 sequence is CASSGGTPLARYGYTF. The CDR3, as DNA: TGTGCCAGCAGTGGGGGGACCCCTCTCGCTCGATATGGCTACACCTTC. The chain carries TRBV6-1 and TRBJ1-2; tentatively, D is TRBD1 (5 bases). Germline CDR1 is MNHNS and CDR2 is SASEGT. V gave up 4 bases and J gave up 5 bases, with 20 bases separating them. The CDR3 sequence is 16 residues long.

The CDR3 DNA follows: TGTGCCAGCAGCTTCCGATCGGGGGGGGAGACCCAGTACTTC. Translating it yields CASSFRSGGETQYF. The gene calls are TRBV5-4 and TRBJ2-5, with 8 nucleotides matching TRBD2. The CDR3 is made up of 14 amino acids. Germline values: CDR1 SGHNT, CDR2 YYREEE (reference sequence). J lost 5 bases, V lost 2 bases, and 5 bases had no gene match. Based on the CDR3 plus reference TRBV5-4 and TRBJ2-5, the full variable domain is ETGVTQSPTHLIKTRGQQVTLRCSSQSGHNTVSWYQQALGQGPQFIFQYYREEENGRGNFPPRFSGLQFPNYSSELNVNALELDDSALYLCASSFRSGGETQYFGPGTRLLVL.

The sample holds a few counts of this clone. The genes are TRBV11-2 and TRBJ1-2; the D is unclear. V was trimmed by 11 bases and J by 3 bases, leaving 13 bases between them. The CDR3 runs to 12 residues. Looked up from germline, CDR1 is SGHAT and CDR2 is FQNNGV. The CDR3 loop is CAVTPTYYGYTF. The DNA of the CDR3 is TGTGCCGTCACCCCAACGTACTATGGCTACACCTTC.

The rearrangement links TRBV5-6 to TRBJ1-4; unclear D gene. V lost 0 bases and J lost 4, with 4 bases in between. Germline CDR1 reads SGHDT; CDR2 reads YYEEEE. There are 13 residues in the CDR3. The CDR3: CASSLGINEKLFF. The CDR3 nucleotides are TGTGCCAGCAGCTTGGGCATTAATGAAAAACTGTTTTTT.

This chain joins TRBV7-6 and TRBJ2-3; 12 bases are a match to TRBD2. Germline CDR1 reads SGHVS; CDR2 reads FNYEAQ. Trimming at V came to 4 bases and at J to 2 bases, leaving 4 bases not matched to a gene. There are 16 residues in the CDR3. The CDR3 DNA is TGTGCCAGCAGCTCGACTAGCGGGGGTTACACAGATACGCAGTATTTT. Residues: CASSSTSGGYTDTQYF. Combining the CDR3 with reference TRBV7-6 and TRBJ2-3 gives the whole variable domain GAGVSQSPRYKVTKRGQDVALRCDPISGHVSLYWYRQALGQGPEFLTYFNYEAQQDKSGLPNDRFSAERPEGSISTLTIQRTEQRDSAMYRCASSSTSGGYTDTQYFGPGTRLTVL.

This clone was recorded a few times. In nucleotides, the CDR3 is TGTGCCAGCACCGCCAGACAGGGTTACGGAAACACCATATATTTT. Protein: CASTARQGYGNTIYF. The chain carries TRBV27 and TRBJ1-3; 7 nucleotides agree with TRBD1. The V gene end was trimmed by 7 bases and the J gene end by 4 bases; junction bases not matched to a gene: 10. This CDR3 is 15 amino acids long. CDR1 and CDR2 from the germline V gene are MNHEY and SMNVEV (reference sequence).

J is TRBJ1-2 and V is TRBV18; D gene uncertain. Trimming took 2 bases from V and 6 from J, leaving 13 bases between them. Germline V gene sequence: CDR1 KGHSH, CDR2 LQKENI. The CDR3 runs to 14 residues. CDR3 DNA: TGTGCCAGCTCACCAGGCCAGCCCCGCGATGGCTACACCTTC. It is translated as CASSPGQPRDGYTF.

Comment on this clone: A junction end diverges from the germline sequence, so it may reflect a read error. CDR3 nucleotides: TGTGCTAGCAGCTTGAAGGGGAGGGCTAATGAAAAACTGTTTTTT. This translates into CASSLKGRANEKLFF. This chain joins TRBV7-7 and TRBJ1-4, with D perhaps TRBD1 (5 bases). Germline V gene data show CDR1 as SSHAT and CDR2 as FNYEAQ (reference sequence). This CDR3 is built from 15 residues.

CDR3 DNA: TGTGCCAGCAGCTTCATGGGCCCTTTGACGGCTAACTATGGCTACACCTTC. It codes for CASSFMGPLTANYGYTF. The chain joins TRBV5-6 to TRBJ1-2; D remains ambiguous. CDR3 length: 17 residues. V was trimmed by 2 bases and J by 0 bases, leaving 17 bases between them. CDR1 is SGHDT and CDR2 is YYEEEE in the germline V gene.

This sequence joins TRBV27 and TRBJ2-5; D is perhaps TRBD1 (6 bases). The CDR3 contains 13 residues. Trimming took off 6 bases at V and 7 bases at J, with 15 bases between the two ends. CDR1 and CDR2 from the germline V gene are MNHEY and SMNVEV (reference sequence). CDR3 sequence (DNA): TGTGCCAGCAGAAGACAGGACATGGGGACCCAGTACTTC. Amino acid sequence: CASRRQDMGTQYF.

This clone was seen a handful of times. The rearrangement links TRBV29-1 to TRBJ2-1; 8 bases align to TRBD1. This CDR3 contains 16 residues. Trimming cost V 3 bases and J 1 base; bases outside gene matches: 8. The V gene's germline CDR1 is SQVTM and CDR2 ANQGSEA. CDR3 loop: CSVESHDRGSYNEQFF. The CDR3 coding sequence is TGCAGCGTTGAGTCACATGACAGGGGTTCCTACAATGAGCAGTTCTTC.

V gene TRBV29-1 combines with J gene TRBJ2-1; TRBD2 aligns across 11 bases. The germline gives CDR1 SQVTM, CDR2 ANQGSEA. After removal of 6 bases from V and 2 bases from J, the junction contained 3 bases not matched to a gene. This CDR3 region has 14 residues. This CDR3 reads CSVVAGGPYNEQFF. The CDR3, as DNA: TGCAGCGTGGTAGCGGGGGGGCCCTACAATGAGCAGTTCTTC.

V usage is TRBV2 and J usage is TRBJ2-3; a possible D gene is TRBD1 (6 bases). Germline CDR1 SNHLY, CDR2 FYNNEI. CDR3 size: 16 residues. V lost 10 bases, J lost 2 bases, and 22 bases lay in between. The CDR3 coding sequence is TGTGCCAACCCAAGGGGTGCAAGGGGGTCCACAGATACGCAGTATTTT. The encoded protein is CANPRGARGSTDTQYF.

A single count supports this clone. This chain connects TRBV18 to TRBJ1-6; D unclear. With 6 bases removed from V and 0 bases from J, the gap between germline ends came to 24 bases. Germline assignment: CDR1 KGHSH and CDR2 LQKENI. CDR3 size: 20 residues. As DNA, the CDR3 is TGTGCCAGCTCTCCCCTTGGCGGGGTACCACAGAGCTCCTATAATTCACCCCTCCACTTT. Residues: CASSPLGGVPQSSYNSPLHF.

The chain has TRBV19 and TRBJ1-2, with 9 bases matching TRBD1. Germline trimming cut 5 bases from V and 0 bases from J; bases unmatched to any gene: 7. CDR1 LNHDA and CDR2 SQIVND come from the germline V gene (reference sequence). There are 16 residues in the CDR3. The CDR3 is CASSSGQGGTNYGYTF. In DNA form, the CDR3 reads TGTGCCAGTAGTTCGGGACAGGGCGGAACTAACTATGGCTACACCTTC.

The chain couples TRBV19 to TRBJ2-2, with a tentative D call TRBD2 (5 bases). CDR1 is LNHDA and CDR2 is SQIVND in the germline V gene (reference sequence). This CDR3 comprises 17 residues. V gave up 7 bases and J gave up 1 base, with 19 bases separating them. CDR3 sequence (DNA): TGTGCCAGTACCCAGCCCGGGGTGGGTCTGAACACCGGGGAGCTGTTTTTT. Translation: CASTQPGVGLNTGELFF.

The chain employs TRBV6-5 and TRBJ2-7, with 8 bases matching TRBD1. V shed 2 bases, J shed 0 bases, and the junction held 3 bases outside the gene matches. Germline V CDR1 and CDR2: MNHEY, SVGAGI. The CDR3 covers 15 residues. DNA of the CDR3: TGTGCCAGCAGTTACGGGACAGGAGCCTCCTACGAGCAGTACTTC. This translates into CASSYGTGASYEQYF.

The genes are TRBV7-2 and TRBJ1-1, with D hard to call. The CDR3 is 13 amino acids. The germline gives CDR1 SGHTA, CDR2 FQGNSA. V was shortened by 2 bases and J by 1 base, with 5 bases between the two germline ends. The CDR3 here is CASSLRQNTEAFF. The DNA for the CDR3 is TGTGCCAGCAGCTTAAGACAGAACACTGAAGCTTTCTTT.

For the CDR3, the DNA is TGCGCCAGCCGGACAGGGGGTAATAATGGCTACACCTTC. This translates into CASRTGGNNGYTF. The chain recombines TRBV10-1 with TRBJ1-2, with 10 bases lining up with TRBD1. The length of the CDR3 is 13 residues. Germline V gene data show CDR1 as WNHNN and CDR2 as SYGVQD (reference sequence). V trimming: 8 bases; J trimming: 6 bases; junction bases outside the gene matches: 6.

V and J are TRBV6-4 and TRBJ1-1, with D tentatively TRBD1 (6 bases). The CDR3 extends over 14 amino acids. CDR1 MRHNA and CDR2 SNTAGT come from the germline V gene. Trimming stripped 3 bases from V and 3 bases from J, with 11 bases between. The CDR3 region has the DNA TGTGCCAGCAGTGAACAGGGAGCGGACACTGAAGCTTTCTTT. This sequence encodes CASSEQGADTEAFF.

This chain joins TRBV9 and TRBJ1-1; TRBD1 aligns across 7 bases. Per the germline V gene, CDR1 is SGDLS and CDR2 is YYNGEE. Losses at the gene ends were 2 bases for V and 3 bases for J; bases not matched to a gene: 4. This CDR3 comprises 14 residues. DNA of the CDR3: TGTGCCAGCAGCGTCCTGACAGGGCACACTGAAGCTTTCTTT. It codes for CASSVLTGHTEAFF.

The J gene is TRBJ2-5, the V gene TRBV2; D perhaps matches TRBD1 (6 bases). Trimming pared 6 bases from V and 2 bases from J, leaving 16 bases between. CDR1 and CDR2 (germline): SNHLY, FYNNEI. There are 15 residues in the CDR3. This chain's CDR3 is CASSGQGMVQETQYF. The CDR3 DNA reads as TGTGCCAGCAGCGGGCAGGGGATGGTTCAAGAGACCCAGTACTTC.

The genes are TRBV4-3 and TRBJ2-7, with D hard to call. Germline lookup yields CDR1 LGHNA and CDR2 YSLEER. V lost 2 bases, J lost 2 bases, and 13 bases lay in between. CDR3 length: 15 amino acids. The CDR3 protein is CASSQYRYSTYEQYF. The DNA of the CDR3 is TGCGCCAGCAGCCAATACCGGTATTCAACCTACGAGCAGTACTTC.

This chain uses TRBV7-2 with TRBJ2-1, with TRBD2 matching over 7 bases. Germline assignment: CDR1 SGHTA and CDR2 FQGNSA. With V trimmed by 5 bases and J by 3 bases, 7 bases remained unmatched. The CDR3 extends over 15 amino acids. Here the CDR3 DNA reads TGTGCCAGCAGCCGTAGGAGCGGGGTCTACAATGAGCAGTTCTTC. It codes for CASSRRSGVYNEQFF.

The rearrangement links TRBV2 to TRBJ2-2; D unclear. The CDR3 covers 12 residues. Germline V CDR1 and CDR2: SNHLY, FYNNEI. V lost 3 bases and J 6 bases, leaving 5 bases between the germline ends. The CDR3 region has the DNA TGTGCCAGCAGTGATTGGTCCGGGGAGCTGTTTTTT. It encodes CASSDWSGELFF.

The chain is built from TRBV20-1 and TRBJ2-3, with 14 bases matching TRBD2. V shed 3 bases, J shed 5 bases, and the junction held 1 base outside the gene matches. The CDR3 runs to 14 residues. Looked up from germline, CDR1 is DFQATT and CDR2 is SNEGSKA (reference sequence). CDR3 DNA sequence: TGCAGTGCTAGTGGGACTAGCGGGGGAGATACGCAGTATTTT. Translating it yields CSASGTSGGDTQYF.